The 18 T cell receptor beta chains in this list originate from one sample, sequenced in a study of identical twins. TCRdb re-derived calls from the 5' RACE reads in MiXCR, one entry per CDR3 protein. The sample carries 650,000 to 750,000 distinct CDR3 sequences, 21% recorded once. The data were also submitted as part of a second study, on T cells expressing NK-cell markers.

The material sequenced was PBMCs. The source is a woman aged 18-29 years in good health.

This clonotype has ten or more counts. V is TRBV6-5 and J is TRBJ2-1; possible D gene TRBD1, 5 bases. CDR1 and CDR2 from the germline V gene are MNHEY and SVGAGI. Trimming took 0 bases from V and 6 from J, leaving 6 bases between them. The CDR3 is 13 residues long. CDR3 residues: CASSYSRGNEQFF. The CDR3, as DNA: TGTGCCAGCAGTTACTCTAGGGGCAATGAGCAGTTCTTC.

The CDR3 nucleotides read TGCAGTGCTCGAAAACCAGGGAGCGGAAACACAGATACGCAGTATTTT. Translated, it gives CSARKPGSGNTDTQYF. V and J are TRBV20-1 and TRBJ2-3, with D perhaps TRBD1 or TRBD2 (5 bases each). V was clipped by 5 bases and J by 2 bases, with 20 bases between them. CDR3 size: 16 residues. In germline, CDR1 is DFQATT, CDR2 SNEGSKA (reference sequence).

This rearrangement joins TRBV29-1 to TRBJ2-6; unclear D gene. Germline loops: CDR1 SQVTM, CDR2 ANQGSEA. Trimming left V 7 bases short and J 0 bases short, with 7 bases between. The CDR3 runs 13 residues. The CDR3: CSALFSGANVLTF. CDR3 nucleotide sequence: TGCAGCGCTCTGTTCTCTGGGGCCAACGTCCTGACTTTC.

This clonotype has ten or more counts. V and J are TRBV20-1 and TRBJ1-3, with unresolved D. The length of the CDR3 is 12 residues. Germline CDR1 DFQATT, CDR2 SNEGSKA (reference sequence). V shed 1 base and J shed 5 bases, with 6 bases lying between them. In DNA, the CDR3 is TGCAGTGCTAGAGGTGGACGAAACACCATATATTTT. Its translation is CSARGGRNTIYF.

This clonotype appeared many times. V usage is TRBV27 and J usage is TRBJ1-5; no clear D. This CDR3 has 15 amino acids. V was pared by 6 bases and J by 6 bases, with 18 bases between. Per germline, CDR1 MNHEY and CDR2 SMNVEV (reference sequence). The CDR3 bases are TGTGCCAGCAGCCTCGAGGGCCTCTATACTCAGCCCCAGCATTTT. Its protein is CASSLEGLYTQPQHF.

The genes are TRBV12-3 or TRBV12-4 and TRBJ2-1; TRBD1 matches at 10 bases. The CDR3 is 16 residues long. V trimming: 2 bases; J trimming: 6 bases; junction bases outside the gene matches: 7. The CDR3 protein is CASSLTGTGVVNEQFF. The CDR3 DNA reads as TGTGCCAGCAGTTTAACCGGGACAGGGGTGGTCAATGAGCAGTTCTTC.

This clonotype was seen a handful of times. The chain links TRBV12-3 or TRBV12-4 to TRBJ2-7; weak D call: TRBD1 (6 bases). Trimming took off 6 bases at V and 4 bases at J, with 13 bases between the two ends. This CDR3 spans 13 amino acids. CDR3 sequence reads: CASRKGVGYEQYF. DNA of the CDR3: TGTGCCAGCAGGAAGGGGGTGGGATACGAGCAGTACTTC.

The chain is built from TRBV5-1 and TRBJ2-1; D is unresolved. V lost 3 bases and J lost 6, with 22 bases in between. CDR1 SGHRS and CDR2 YFSETQ come from the germline V gene. The CDR3 runs 17 residues. CDR3 sequence reads: CASSSPYRFRTSNEQFF. The DNA for the CDR3 is TGCGCCAGCAGCTCGCCCTATCGGTTTCGGACGTCCAATGAGCAGTTCTTC.

This clonotype was counted at least ten times. The chain employs TRBV20-1 and TRBJ2-2; 9 nucleotides align to TRBD2. CDR3 size: 15 residues. The germline CDR1 and CDR2 sequences are DFQATT and SNEGSKA (reference sequence). V shed 1 base, J shed 5 bases, and the junction held 5 bases outside the gene matches. The CDR3 spells CSARVSGRETGELFF. The CDR3 DNA sequence: TGCAGTGCTAGAGTTAGCGGGAGAGAAACCGGGGAGCTGTTTTTT.

This clonotype was counted between two and nine times. This chain connects TRBV10-3 to TRBJ2-3; D might be TRBD1 or TRBD2, each matching 6 bases. This CDR3 contains 13 residues. CDR1 ENHRY and CDR2 SYGVKD come from the germline V gene. V was clipped by 0 bases and J by 8 bases, with 9 bases between them. CDR3 sequence (DNA): TGTGCCATCAGTGAGTCCGAGGGGGGTACGCAGTATTTT. Translated: CAISESEGGTQYF.

V gene TRBV12-3 or TRBV12-4 combines with J gene TRBJ2-7; 9 bases align to TRBD1. The CDR3 runs to 12 residues. The V gene end was trimmed by 8 bases and the J gene end by 7 bases; junction bases not matched to a gene: 6. The CDR3 protein is CASAGTGLEQYF. CDR3 DNA: TGTGCCAGCGCCGGGACAGGGTTAGAGCAGTACTTC.

This clonotype showed up just a few times. This sequence joins TRBV27 and TRBJ2-7, with D possibly matching TRBD1 (5 bases). CDR1 and CDR2 from the germline V gene are MNHEY and SMNVEV (reference sequence). The CDR3 has 14 residues. V shed 3 bases and J shed 0 bases, with 9 bases lying between them. The CDR3 reads CASSFGGHSYEQYF. The CDR3 DNA sequence: TGTGCCAGCAGTTTTGGCGGACACTCCTACGAGCAGTACTTC.

This chain joins TRBV6-5 and TRBJ2-7, with TRBD2 identical over 12 bases. V gave up 4 bases and J gave up 7 bases; unmatched junction bases: 14. The length of the CDR3 is 17 residues. CDR1 and CDR2 from the germline V gene are MNHEY and SVGAGI. CDR3: CASSSQWLTSGGGEQYF. In nucleotides, the CDR3 is TGTGCCAGCAGTTCCCAGTGGTTGACTAGCGGGGGAGGTGAGCAGTACTTC.

This clonotype was counted at least ten times. This sequence joins TRBV20-1 and TRBJ2-2; D assignment may be TRBD1 or TRBD2 (5 bases each). The CDR3 is 14 amino acids. Germline CDR1 DFQATT, CDR2 SNEGSKA (reference sequence). V was pared by 8 bases and J by 5 bases, with 18 bases between. The DNA of the CDR3 is TGCAGTTCGCCGGGACCTCTGGGAACCGGGGAGCTGTTTTTT. Its protein is CSSPGPLGTGELFF.

This rearrangement joins TRBV20-1 to TRBJ2-7; perhaps TRBD1 as D (5 bases). Germline V lookup: CDR1 DFQATT, CDR2 SNEGSKA (reference sequence). Trimming shortened V by 0 bases and J by 5 bases, and 23 bases separated the two germline ends. The CDR3 sequence is 17 residues long. The DNA for the CDR3 is TGCAGTGCTAGAGATCACGGTAGGCAGGGAATTCCTGACGAGCAGTACTTC. It yields the protein CSARDHGRQGIPDEQYF.

This clonotype came up a few times. The chain carries TRBV6-1 and TRBJ2-3; 7 positions match TRBD1. The CDR3 covers 14 residues. Germline V gene data show CDR1 as MNHNS and CDR2 as SASEGT. J gave up 9 bases and V 6 bases, and 12 bases lay outside the gene matches. This CDR3 reads CASSHFPPGQTQYF. As DNA, the CDR3 is TGTGCCAGCAGCCACTTTCCACCGGGACAGACGCAGTATTTT.

The V gene is TRBV20-1, the J gene TRBJ1-2; D is perhaps TRBD1 (6 bases). Trimming took off 7 bases at V and 2 bases at J, with 20 bases between the two ends. This CDR3 contains 15 residues. From germline, CDR1 is DFQATT and CDR2 SNEGSKA (reference sequence). The CDR3 nucleotides read TGCAGTGGTCCCAGGGGCCGTCAAGGGAACTATGGCTACACCTTC. Amino acid sequence: CSGPRGRQGNYGYTF.

This clonotype occurred many times. The CDR3 region has the DNA TGCAGTGCGGCAGGGGTCCCCTTTCAGCCCCAGCATTTT. It encodes CSAAGVPFQPQHF. V and J are TRBV20-1 and TRBJ1-5, with a possible D match to TRBD1 (6 bases). Germline V gene data show CDR1 as DFQATT and CDR2 as SNEGSKA (reference sequence). The CDR3 has 13 residues. With 6 bases removed from V and 6 bases from J, the gap between germline ends came to 15 bases.